This passage covers 4 T cell receptor beta chains from one sample sequenced in a study of blood T cells in healthy people across ages. The second PCR ran about 6 to 12 cycles with a sample-barcoded 5' primer and J-beta primers. In TCRdb, the 5' RACE reads were re-called with MiXCR into one record per CDR3 protein. In the table there are about 540,000 distinct CDR3 sequences, less than 25% of which are singletons. These same records also appear under a second study, on T cells of mothers and their children.

The sample was blood. The receptors derive from a boy between 10 and 17 years old in good health.

This clonotype has a handful of counts. V is TRBV5-1 and J is TRBJ2-5; 8 bases agree with TRBD2. Gene TRBJ2-1 matches the end of the DNA better, so the J call may be wrong. Germline V gives CDR1 SGHRS, CDR2 YFSETQ. This CDR3 is 14 amino acids long. CDR3 protein: CASSPAGVYNEQFF. For the CDR3, the DNA is TGCGCCAGCAGCCCAGCGGGGGTGTACAATGAGCAGTTCTTC.

This clonotype was seen only a few times. A read error is likely, as this CDR3 ends without the conserved phenylalanine or tryptophan. The chain employs TRBV2 and TRBJ1-1; TRBD1 aligns across 9 bases. Germline CDR1 and CDR2: SNHLY and FYNNEI. The CDR3 contains 16 residues. Unmatched junction bases numbered 3, after V lost 1 base and J lost 0 bases. The CDR3 loop is CASSEDYRGLNTEAFL. The CDR3 nucleotides read TGTGCCAGCAGTGAAGATTACAGGGGGCTGAACACTGAAGCTTTCCTT.

The chain uses TRBV28 and TRBJ1-2; 7 bases fit TRBD1. The germline V gene has CDR1 MDHEN and CDR2 SYDVKM. The J segment lost 0 bases and the V segment lost 3 bases, leaving 28 bases of the junction unmatched. The CDR3 spans 23 residues. CDR3 loop: CASSFHPGPQPEQGRRANYGYTF. The DNA of the CDR3 is TGTGCCAGCAGTTTTCACCCAGGGCCGCAGCCGGAACAGGGGAGGCGAGCTAACTATGGCTACACCTTC.

The chain combines TRBV5-1 with TRBJ2-1; the match to TRBD2 covers 11 bases. Near its end, the DNA agrees better with TRBJ2-5, so the J call may be wrong. Per the germline V gene, CDR1 is SGHRS and CDR2 is YFSETQ. This CDR3 spans 17 amino acids. The CDR3 region has the DNA TGCGCCAGCAGCTCTGGTGCTAGCGGGGGGCCGGGAGAGACCCAGTACTTC. Its protein is CASSSGASGGPGETQYF.